This TCR beta chain originates from a study of blood T cells in healthy people across ages. The CDR3 runs 16 residues. Germline lookup yields CDR1 KGHDR and CDR2 SFDVKD. Trimming took 3 bases from V and 2 from J, leaving 13 bases between them. Together with a sample-barcoded 5' primer, a J-beta primer mix was included in a second PCR lasting about 6 to 11 cycles. TCRdb re-analysed the 5' RACE reads in MiXCR, keeping a single row per CDR3 protein. The table shows around 990,000 distinct CDR3 sequences, with approximately 25% occurring only once. These data also formed part of another study, on T cells of mothers and their children. As that report states: Overlap ran slightly, non-significantly higher for related than unrelated mother-child pairs.

The sample comprised blood. This chain connects TRBV24-1 to TRBJ2-1; no clear D. This TCR derives from a girl aged 2 to 10 in good health. CDR3 bases: TGTGCCACCAGTGATCGATCGTTGTCGACCTACAATGAGCAGTTCTTC. Translation gives CATSDRSLSTYNEQFF.